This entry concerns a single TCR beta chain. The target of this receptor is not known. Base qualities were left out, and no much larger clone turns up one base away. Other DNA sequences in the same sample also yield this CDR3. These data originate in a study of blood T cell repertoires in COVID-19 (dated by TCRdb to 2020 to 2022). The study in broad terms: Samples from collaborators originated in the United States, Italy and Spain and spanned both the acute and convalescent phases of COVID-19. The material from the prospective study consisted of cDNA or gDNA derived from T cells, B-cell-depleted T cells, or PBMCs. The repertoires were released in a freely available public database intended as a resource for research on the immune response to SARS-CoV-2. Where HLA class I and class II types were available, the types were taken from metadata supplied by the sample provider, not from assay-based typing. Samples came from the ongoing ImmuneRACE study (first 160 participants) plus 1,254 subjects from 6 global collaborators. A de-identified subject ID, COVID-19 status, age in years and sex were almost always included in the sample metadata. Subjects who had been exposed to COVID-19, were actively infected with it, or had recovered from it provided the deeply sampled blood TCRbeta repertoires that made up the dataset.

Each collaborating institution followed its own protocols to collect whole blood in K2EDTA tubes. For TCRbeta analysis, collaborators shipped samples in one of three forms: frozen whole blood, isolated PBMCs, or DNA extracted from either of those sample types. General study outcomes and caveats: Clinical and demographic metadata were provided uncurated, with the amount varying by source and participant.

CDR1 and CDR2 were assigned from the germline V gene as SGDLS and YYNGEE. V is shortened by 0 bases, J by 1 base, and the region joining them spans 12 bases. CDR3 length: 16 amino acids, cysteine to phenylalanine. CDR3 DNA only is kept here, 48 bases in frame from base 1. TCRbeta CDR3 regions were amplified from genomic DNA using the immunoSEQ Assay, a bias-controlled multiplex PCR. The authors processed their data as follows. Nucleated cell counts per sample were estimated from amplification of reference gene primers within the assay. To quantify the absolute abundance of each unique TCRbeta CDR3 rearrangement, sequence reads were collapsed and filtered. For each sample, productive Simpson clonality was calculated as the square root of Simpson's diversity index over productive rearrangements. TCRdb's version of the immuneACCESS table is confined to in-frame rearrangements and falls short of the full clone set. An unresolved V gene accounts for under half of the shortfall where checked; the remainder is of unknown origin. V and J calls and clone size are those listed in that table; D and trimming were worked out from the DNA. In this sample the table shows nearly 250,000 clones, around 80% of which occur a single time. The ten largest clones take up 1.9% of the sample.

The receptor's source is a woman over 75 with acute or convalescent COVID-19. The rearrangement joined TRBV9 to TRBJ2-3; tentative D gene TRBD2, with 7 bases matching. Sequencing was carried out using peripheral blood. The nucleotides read TGTGCCAGCAGCGTAGGGGAGGGGGGCCGCACAGATACGCAGTATTTT. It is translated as CASSVGEGGRTDTQYF. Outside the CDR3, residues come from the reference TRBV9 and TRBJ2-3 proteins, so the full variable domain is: DSGVTQTPKHLITATGQRVTLRCSPRSGDLSVYWYQQSLDQGLQFLIQYYNGEERAKGNILERFSAQQFPDLHSELNLSSLELGDSALYFCASSVGEGGRTDTQYFGPGTRLTVL.